Listed below are T cell receptor beta chains from one sample, sequenced in a study of blood T cell repertoires in COVID-19. Produced via immunoSEQ multiplex PCR; TCRdb's table is partial and in-frame only. Of around 99,000 clones in the sample, roughly 75% are singletons; the top ten hold about 8.7%. The sequencing sample was made of peripheral blood. These receptors came from a man between 45 and 60 years old who had recovered from COVID-19. Both conserved end residues are part of each CDR3. The D gene is left open where the match is weak. Where a row states a size, it is once, few, many or the class of an expanded clone; other rows omit it.

size,J,V,length,D,CDR3,DNA
few,TRBJ2-1,TRBV5-1,15,TRBD2,CASSVGTTTTMRQFF,TGCGCCAGCAGCGTAGGGACTACCACTACAATGAGGCAGTTCTTC
NA,TRBJ2-7,TRBV2,13,NA,CASSQPTGPLQYF,TGTGCCAGCAGTCAACCAACAGGTCCTCTGCAGTACTTC
NA,TRBJ2-7,TRBV4-2,16,TRBD2,CASSQVRLAVSYEQYF,TGTGCCAGCAGCCAAGTAAGACTAGCGGTCTCCTACGAGCAGTACTTC
once,TRBJ2-1,TRBV7-3,14,TRBD2,CASSISGRYNEQFF,TGTGCCAGCAGCATTAGCGGGAGATACAATGAGCAGTTCTTC
NA,TRBJ1-4,TRBV7-9,16,NA,CASSRSGDPTNEKLFF,TGTGCCAGCAGCCGAAGCGGGGATCCAACTAATGAAAAACTGTTTTTT
NA,TRBJ1-2,TRBV2,13,TRBD1,CASSLGQGNGYTF,TGTGCCAGCAGCCTTGGACAGGGGAATGGCTACACCTTC
NA,TRBJ2-2,TRBV11-2,14,NA,CASSFVYNTGELFF,TGTGCCAGCAGCTTTGTCTACAACACCGGGGAGCTGTTTTTT
NA,TRBJ1-1,TRBV18,18,NA,CASSLVGIRGERNTEAFF,TGTGCCAGCTCACTCGTAGGGATTCGGGGGGAAAGGAACACTGAAGCTTTCTTT
NA,TRBJ1-5,TRBV19,15,NA,CASNLRFTVQQPQHF,TGTGCCAGTAACCTCCGGTTTACGGTCCAACAGCCCCAGCATTTT
NA,TRBJ2-1,TRBV25-1,13,NA,CASTTPSYNEQFF,TGTGCCAGCACCACTCCTTCCTACAATGAGCAGTTCTTC
once,TRBJ2-7,TRBV28,12,NA,CASSSLRREQYF,TGTGCCAGCAGTTCCCTCCGTCGCGAGCAGTACTTC
NA,TRBJ2-1,TRBV7-3,14,NA,CASSFWGPDNEQFF,TGTGCCAGCAGCTTCTGGGGCCCCGACAATGAGCAGTTCTTC
NA,TRBJ1-6,TRBV27,16,TRBD1,CASSPRQGADFSPLHF,TGTGCCAGCAGTCCCCGACAGGGGGCCGATTTTTCACCCCTCCACTTT
NA,TRBJ2-5,TRBV5-1,14,NA,CASSQRPGQETQYF,TGCGCCAGCAGCCAACGACCAGGTCAAGAGACCCAGTACTTC
few,TRBJ1-6,TRBV28,12,NA,CASSRSVSPLHF,TGTGCCAGCAGCCGCTCGGTTTCACCCCTCCACTTT
few,TRBJ2-3,TRBV4-3,15,NA,CASSPQGKTTDTQYF,TGCGCCAGCAGCCCGCAGGGTAAGACGACAGATACGCAGTATTTT
NA,TRBJ2-7,TRBV5-6,15,NA,CASSLGASGSYEQYF,TGTGCCAGCAGCTTGGGGGCGAGCGGGTCCTACGAGCAGTACTTC
few,TRBJ1-5,TRBV6-1,17,NA,CASSGPAGPGQHQPQHF,TGTGCCAGCAGTGGACCCGCGGGCCCCGGGCAGCATCAGCCCCAGCATTTT
NA,TRBJ2-7,TRBV10-3,12,NA,CAIRGSSYEQYF,TGTGCCATTCGGGGGAGCTCCTACGAGCAGTACTTC
many,TRBJ1-1,TRBV20-1,11,NA,CSAFHSTEAFF,TGCAGTGCCTTTCACAGCACTGAAGCTTTCTTT
once,TRBJ2-5,TRBV27,12,NA,CASSLNRGTQYF,TGTGCCAGCAGTTTAAATAGGGGGACCCAGTACTTC
NA,TRBJ2-1,TRBV10-1,15,TRBD1,CASSGTGIPHNEQFF,TGCGCCAGCAGCGGGACAGGGATACCTCACAATGAGCAGTTCTTC
NA,TRBJ1-4,TRBV7-2,17,TRBD1,CASSLTTGGAPNEKLFF,TGTGCCAGCAGCTTAACGACAGGGGGCGCACCTAATGAAAAACTGTTTTTT
NA,TRBJ2-1,TRBV7-3,16,TRBD2,CASSSQAGTSGVGQFF,TGTGCCAGCAGCTCACAAGCCGGGACTAGCGGGGTAGGGCAGTTCTTC
NA,TRBJ1-5,TRBV18,14,NA,CASSRSGFNQPQHF,TGTGCCAGCTCACGTTCGGGGTTCAATCAGCCCCAGCATTTT
NA,TRBJ2-5,TRBV5-3,19,TRBD2,CARFHPGLAGDGQQETQYF,TGTGCCAGATTTCACCCGGGACTAGCGGGAGACGGTCAGCAAGAGACCCAGTACTTC
once,TRBJ1-5,TRBV24-1,18,TRBD1,CATSESTGTAHSNQPQHF,TGTGCCACCAGTGAGTCGACCGGGACAGCCCATAGCAATCAGCCCCAGCATTTT
NA,TRBJ2-7,TRBV5-4,15,TRBD1,CASSPRGQGAHEQYF,TGTGCCAGCAGCCCCCGCGGACAGGGGGCTCACGAGCAGTACTTC
NA,TRBJ2-5,TRBV13,13,NA,CASSLGAQETQYF,TGTGCCAGCAGCCTAGGGGCTCAGGAGACCCAGTACTTC
few,TRBJ1-5,TRBV19,15,TRBD1,CASSIGPGGYQPQHF,TGTGCCAGTAGTATCGGACCAGGGGGCTATCAGCCCCAGCATTTT
NA,TRBJ2-1,TRBV5-1,15,NA,CASSLDSTLVDEQFF,TGCGCCAGCAGCCTCGACTCGACCTTGGTCGATGAGCAGTTCTTC
NA,TRBJ2-2,TRBV6-5,13,TRBD1,CASLDRGTGELFF,TGTGCCAGCTTGGACAGGGGTACCGGGGAGCTGTTTTTT
NA,TRBJ1-1,TRBV29-1,13,TRBD1,CSVSTGVDTEAFF,TGCAGCGTGTCGACAGGGGTGGACACTGAAGCTTTCTTT
NA,TRBJ1-2,TRBV6-5,13,NA,CATGWGANYGYTF,TGTGCCACCGGCTGGGGGGCTAACTATGGCTACACCTTC
NA,TRBJ1-1,TRBV11-1,14,NA,CASSPGGWNTEAFF,TGTGCCAGCAGCCCGGGGGGGTGGAACACTGAAGCTTTCTTT
once,TRBJ1-2,TRBV5-1,14,NA,CASSLAEGNYGYTF,TGCGCCAGCAGCTTGGCGGAGGGTAACTATGGCTACACCTTC
NA,TRBJ1-5,TRBV27,15,NA,CASVSWRAGNQPQHF,TGTGCCAGCGTTAGTTGGAGGGCGGGCAATCAGCCCCAGCATTTT
NA,TRBJ2-1,TRBV15,15,TRBD2,CATSRAGGPYNEQFF,TGTGCCACCAGTAGAGCGGGAGGGCCATACAATGAGCAGTTCTTC
few,TRBJ1-1,TRBV19,12,NA,CASSVGAGRAFF,TGTGCCAGTAGCGTGGGGGCAGGTCGTGCTTTCTTT
NA,TRBJ2-1,TRBV3-1/TRBV3-2,16,TRBD1,CASSLRTGGSYNEQFF,TGTGCCAGCAGCCTCCGGACAGGGGGCTCCTACAATGAGCAGTTCTTC
NA,TRBJ1-3,TRBV6-1,17,NA,CASSELRGSASGNTIYF,TGTGCCAGCAGTGAATTAAGAGGGTCGGCATCTGGAAACACCATATATTTT
NA,TRBJ2-3,TRBV7-8,11,NA,CASTGLSTQYF,TGTGCCAGCACAGGGTTGAGTACGCAGTATTTT
NA,TRBJ1-4,TRBV12-3/TRBV12-4,13,NA,CASSLSLVGKLFF,TGTGCCAGCAGTTTATCTCTAGTTGGAAAACTGTTTTTT
NA,TRBJ1-2,TRBV3-1/TRBV3-2,13,TRBD1,CASSHSGGDGYTF,TGTGCCAGCAGCCACTCAGGGGGCGATGGCTACACCTTC
NA,TRBJ1-1,TRBV9,16,TRBD1,CASSVVAGGGDTEAFF,TGTGCCAGCAGCGTAGTGGCAGGGGGTGGGGACACTGAAGCTTTCTTT